Each of the 24 T cell receptor beta chains below was sequenced from the same sample in a study of cytomegalovirus exposure and HLA in healthy donors. A multiplex PCR was run with 60 Vbeta primers and 13 Jbeta primers. TCRdb's copy holds only in-frame clones and misses some; the assay was immunoSEQ multiplex PCR. Its table records 180,000 or so clones. The sample taken for sequencing was PBMCs. The receptors come from a woman in her late teens or twenties in good health and CMV-seropositive.

The J gene is TRBJ2-3, the V gene TRBV19; 7 bases line up with TRBD2. Germline CDR1 reads LNHDA; CDR2 reads SQIVND (reference sequence). Losses at the gene ends were 8 bases for V and 5 bases for J; bases not matched to a gene: 19. The CDR3 is 17 residues long. CDR3: CASQDSLALSRGDTQYF. The DNA of the CDR3 is TGTGCCAGTCAGGACTCACTAGCGCTATCACGTGGAGATACGCAGTATTTT.

The CDR3 here is CASSEEAGSPEAFF. For the CDR3, the DNA is TGTGCCAGCAGTGAGGAGGCGGGAAGTCCTGAAGCTTTCTTT. The V and J genes are TRBV2 and TRBJ1-1; D not resolved. The V and J ends lost 3 bases and 6 bases respectively, with 14 bases between them. Germline V gives CDR1 SNHLY, CDR2 FYNNEI. The CDR3 is made up of 14 amino acids. Complete variable domain (other parts from reference TRBV2 and TRBJ1-1): EPEVTQTPSHQVTQMGQEVILRCVPISNHLYFYWYRQILGQKVEFLVSFYNNEISEKSEIFDDQFSVERPDGSNFTLKIRSTKLEDSAMYFCASSEEAGSPEAFFGQGTRLTVV.

The chain couples TRBV5-1 to TRBJ1-2, with no clear D. The CDR3 runs 13 residues. Trimming stripped 0 bases from V and 6 bases from J, with 9 bases between. Germline CDR1 reads SGHRS; CDR2 reads YFSETQ. The CDR3 DNA sequence: TGCGCCAGCAGCTTGGCGGGGAGAGATGGCTACACCTTC. Amino acids: CASSLAGRDGYTF.

V gene TRBV4-1 combines with J gene TRBJ1-2; 8 bases are shared with TRBD1. V lost 4 bases and J lost 8; bases outside the gene matches: 12. The CDR3 totals 15 residues. Per the germline V gene, CDR1 is MGHRA and CDR2 is YSYEKL. CDR3 DNA: TGCGCCAGCAGCCGAACACCAGGGGGCCCGGAGGGCTACACCTTC. Protein sequence: CASSRTPGGPEGYTF.

The gene calls are TRBV7-9 and TRBJ1-3; D may be TRBD1 (6 bases). This CDR3 contains 14 residues. V was trimmed by 5 bases and J by 2 bases, leaving 10 bases between them. Germline CDR1 SEHNR, CDR2 FQNEAQ (reference sequence). The CDR3 sequence: CASSPQGTGNTIYF. The CDR3 DNA follows: TGTGCCAGCAGCCCCCAGGGGACTGGAAACACCATATATTTT.

The chain uses TRBV7-9 and TRBJ2-3, with D perhaps matching TRBD2 (5 bases). Germline V gene lookup returns CDR1 SEHNR and CDR2 FQNEAQ (reference sequence). The CDR3 is 13 amino acids. Trimming left V 6 bases short and J 3 bases short, with 10 bases between. The CDR3 nucleotides read TGTGCCAGCAGACTAGAGACGACAGATACGCAGTATTTT. Protein product: CASRLETTDTQYF.

This rearrangement joins TRBV5-1 to TRBJ1-2; 9 bases align to TRBD1. Germline loops: CDR1 SGHRS, CDR2 YFSETQ. This CDR3 is built from 16 residues. V lost 3 bases to trimming and J lost 2 bases; unmatched junction nucleotides: 8. The CDR3 sequence is CASSSDPGTGNYGYTF. CDR3 DNA: TGCGCCAGCAGCTCCGACCCCGGGACAGGGAACTATGGCTACACCTTC.

The rearrangement links TRBV30 to TRBJ1-5; a weak D match, TRBD1 (5 bases). V was trimmed by 3 bases and J by 2 bases, leaving 11 bases between them. CDR1 and CDR2 from the germline V gene are GTSNPN and SVGIG (reference sequence). This CDR3 region has 14 residues. Here the CDR3 DNA reads TGTGCCTGGAGCGACAGACCTGGCAATCAGCCCCAGCATTTT. This sequence encodes CAWSDRPGNQPQHF.

This rearrangement joins TRBV30 to TRBJ2-5, with 8 nucleotides matching TRBD1. With the DNA end fitting TRBJ2-7 better, the J assignment may be wrong. The CDR3 totals 13 residues. Germline assignment: CDR1 GTSNPN and CDR2 SVGIG (reference sequence). The CDR3 loop is CAWTTGGPYEQYF. The CDR3 region has the DNA TGTGCCTGGACCACAGGGGGGCCCTACGAGCAGTACTTC.

This chain links TRBV18 with TRBJ2-5, with a tentative D call TRBD1 (5 bases). The tail of the sequence fits TRBJ2-7 better, so the J call may be wrong. The germline CDR1 and CDR2 sequences are KGHSH and LQKENI. CDR3 length: 14 residues. CDR3 in amino acids: CASSPRGRTYEQYF. The CDR3, as DNA: TGTGCCAGCTCACCACGGGGCAGAACCTACGAGCAGTACTTC.

The chain couples TRBV5-1 to TRBJ2-3, with 7 bases identical to TRBD1. Germline V CDR1 and CDR2: SGHRS, YFSETQ. V gave up 0 bases and J gave up 5 bases; unmatched junction bases: 3. The CDR3 length is 14 residues. The CDR3 region has the DNA TGCGCCAGCAGCTTGGAGGGGGCAGGAGATACGCAGTATTTT. Amino acid sequence: CASSLEGAGDTQYF.

J is TRBJ2-1 and V is TRBV5-1, with 8 bases aligning to TRBD2. The CDR3 extends over 16 amino acids. In germline, CDR1 is SGHRS, CDR2 YFSETQ. V was pared by 0 bases and J by 2 bases, with 4 bases of the junction left unmatched. DNA for the CDR3: TGCGCCAGCAGCTTGGACTCGGGGGGGGCCTACAATGAGCAGTTCTTC. This sequence encodes CASSLDSGGAYNEQFF.

The CDR3 DNA is TGTGCCAGCAGCGTCCGGGACTCAGGAAAGACCCAGTACTTC. Its protein is CASSVRDSGKTQYF. This rearrangement joins TRBV5-6 to TRBJ2-5; possible D gene TRBD2, 6 bases. Per germline, CDR1 SGHDT and CDR2 YYEEEE. The CDR3 totals 14 residues. Trimming pared 4 bases from V and 6 bases from J, leaving 16 bases between.

V is TRBV7-9 and J is TRBJ2-7, with D possibly being TRBD2 (6 bases). The ends were cut back, 4 bases at V and 2 bases at J, with 21 bases in the middle. Germline V gene data show CDR1 as SEHNR and CDR2 as FQNEAQ (reference sequence). The CDR3 runs 17 residues. CDR3 sequence reads: CASSSGLGREGTYEQYF. DNA of the CDR3: TGTGCCAGCAGCTCGGGACTTGGGAGAGAGGGGACCTACGAGCAGTACTTC.

This chain links TRBV7-8 with TRBJ2-7, with D possibly TRBD1 on 6 matching bases. Trimming removed 3 bases at V and 5 bases at J, with 14 bases between. In germline, CDR1 is SGHVS, CDR2 FQNEAQ. The length of the CDR3 is 14 residues. CDR3 DNA sequence: TGTGCCAGCAGCTTGGGGGCAACCAGCCACGAGCAGTACTTC. Residues: CASSLGATSHEQYF.

This chain connects TRBV25-1 to TRBJ1-2; TRBD1 is a possible D gene (6 bases). Per the germline V gene, CDR1 is MGHDK and CDR2 is SYGVNS. The CDR3 loop spans 14 amino acids. Trimming took off 6 bases at V and 1 base at J, with 12 bases between the two ends. The CDR3 reads CASSLGRGNYGYTF. The DNA for the CDR3 is TGTGCCAGCAGCCTAGGCAGGGGTAACTATGGCTACACCTTC.

The chain combines TRBV7-2 with TRBJ2-5; no firm D call. The CDR3 totals 13 residues. V lost 1 base and J lost 5, with 8 bases in between. Germline V CDR1 and CDR2: SGHTA, FQGNSA. The CDR3 nucleotides read TGTGCCAGCAGCTTAGGGCAGAGGGAGACCCAGTACTTC. This gives the protein CASSLGQRETQYF.

In nucleotides, the CDR3 is TGCGCCAGCAGCGTTTACGGGGGACGGTTTCAGAAGAACACTGAAGCTTTCTTT. Translating it yields CASSVYGGRFQKNTEAFF. The rearrangement joins TRBV5-1 to TRBJ1-1; D is perhaps TRBD1 (5 bases). Per the germline V gene, CDR1 is SGHRS and CDR2 is YFSETQ. Trimming stripped 4 bases from V and 1 base from J, with 23 bases between. The CDR3 is 18 amino acids.

The J gene is TRBJ2-5, the V gene TRBV11-2; TRBD1 is a possible D gene (5 bases). The V gene's germline CDR1 is SGHAT and CDR2 FQNNGV. This CDR3 is 12 amino acids long. V gave up 7 bases and J gave up 4 bases, with 10 bases separating them. CDR3 DNA sequence: TGTGCCAGCACTCAGGGTGGAGAGACCCAGTACTTC. It translates to CASTQGGETQYF.

This chain links TRBV30 with TRBJ2-5; D unclear. The end of the DNA fits TRBJ2-7 better, so the J call may be wrong. Germline V gene lookup returns CDR1 GTSNPN and CDR2 SVGIG (reference sequence). This CDR3 contains 10 residues. The CDR3 sequence is CAYSSYEQYF. The CDR3, as DNA: TGTGCCTACTCTTCCTACGAGCAGTACTTC.

The chain has TRBV15 and TRBJ2-1, with D possibly being TRBD2 (5 bases). CDR3 length: 13 amino acids. Deletions cut 7 bases from V and 2 bases from J, with 9 bases between. CDR1 is LNHNV and CDR2 is YYDKDF in the germline V gene (reference sequence). In DNA form, the CDR3 reads TGTGCCACCACGCCGCGGGCCTACAATGAGCAGTTCTTC. It yields the protein CATTPRAYNEQFF. Full variable domain (remainder filled in from reference TRBV15 and TRBJ2-1): DAMVIQNPRYQVTQFGKPVTLSCSQTLNHNVMYWYQQKSSQAPKLLFHYYDKDFNNEADTPDNFQSRRPNTSFCFLDIRSPGLGDTAMYLCATTPRAYNEQFFGPGTRLTVL.

The gene calls are TRBV5-4 and TRBJ2-1; D unclear. This CDR3 has 13 amino acids. Germline V gives CDR1 SGHNT, CDR2 YYREEE (reference sequence). V was trimmed by 0 bases and J by 6 bases, leaving 7 bases between them. CDR3 loop: CASSLGQSNEQFF. CDR3 nucleotide sequence: TGTGCCAGCAGCTTGGGGCAGTCCAATGAGCAGTTCTTC.

This chain links TRBV4-3 with TRBJ1-1, with a tentative D call TRBD1 (6 bases). V was clipped by 1 base and J by 6 bases, with 15 bases between them. CDR1 is LGHNA, CDR2 YSLEER, per germline. The CDR3 loop spans 15 amino acids. CDR3 sequence reads: CASSQVKEGVSEAFF. The DNA of the CDR3 is TGCGCCAGCAGCCAAGTCAAAGAGGGGGTCTCTGAAGCTTTCTTT.

The J gene is TRBJ1-5, the V gene TRBV19, with D unclear. With 3 bases removed from V and 3 bases from J, the gap between germline ends came to 3 bases. CDR3 length: 12 amino acids. Germline CDR1 and CDR2: LNHDA and SQIVND (reference sequence). CDR3 protein: CASSIINQPQHF. CDR3 sequence (DNA): TGTGCCAGTAGTATCATCAATCAGCCCCAGCATTTT.